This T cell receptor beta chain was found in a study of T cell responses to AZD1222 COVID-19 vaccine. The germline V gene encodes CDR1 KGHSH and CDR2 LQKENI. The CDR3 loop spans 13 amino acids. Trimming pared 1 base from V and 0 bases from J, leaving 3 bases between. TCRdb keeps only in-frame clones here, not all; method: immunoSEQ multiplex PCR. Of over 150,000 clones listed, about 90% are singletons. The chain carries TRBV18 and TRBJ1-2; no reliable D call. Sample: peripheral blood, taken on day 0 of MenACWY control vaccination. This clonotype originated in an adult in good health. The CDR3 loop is CASSPQANYGYTF. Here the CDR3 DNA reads TGTGCCAGCTCACCACAAGCTAACTATGGCTACACCTTC.